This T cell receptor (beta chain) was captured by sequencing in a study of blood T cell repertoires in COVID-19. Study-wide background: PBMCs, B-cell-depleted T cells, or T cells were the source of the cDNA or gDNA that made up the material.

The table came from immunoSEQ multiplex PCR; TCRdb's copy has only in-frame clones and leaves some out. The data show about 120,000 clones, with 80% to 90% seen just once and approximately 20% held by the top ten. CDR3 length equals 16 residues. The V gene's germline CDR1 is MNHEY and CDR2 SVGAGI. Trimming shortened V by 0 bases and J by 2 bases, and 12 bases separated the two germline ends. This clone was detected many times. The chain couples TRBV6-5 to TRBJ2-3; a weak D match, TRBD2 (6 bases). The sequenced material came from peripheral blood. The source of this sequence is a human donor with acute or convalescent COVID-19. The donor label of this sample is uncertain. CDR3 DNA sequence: TGTGCCAGCAGTTACTCGATTCAGCGGGCCACAGATACGCAGTATTTT. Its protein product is CASSYSIQRATDTQYF.